This TCR beta chain is from a study of T cell repertoires in cytomegalovirus infection. Study-wide background: Well-studied HLA-B-restricted epitopes and recently identified HLA-C-restricted epitopes of CMV were both used in the study. CMV infection and matching HLA type were both indicated by public TCR beta signatures.

MiXCR, run by TCRdb on the reads, gives a single entry per CDR3 protein. The sample has about 280,000 distinct CDR3 sequences, 22% seen once. Study outcomes and limitations: Adding up the frequency of public TCR beta families identified people who carried CMV plus the relevant HLA. CMV-specific TCR beta clonotypes restricted by HLA-C dominated the ex vivo response.

This clonotype was observed a handful of times. Its antigen is currently unknown. The V and J ends lost 1 base and 4 bases, in that order; junction bases with no gene match: 5. The germline V gene encodes CDR1 SGHAT and CDR2 FQNNGV. The CDR3 extends over 16 amino acids. The genes are TRBV11-2 and TRBJ2-5, with TRBD2 identical over 11 bases. Sequences were derived from cultured PBMCs, sampled from culture after CMV antigen stimulation. This clonotype was sampled from a human donor in good health (CMV status not recorded). Some clones in this sample may be carry-over from other donors' samples. The CDR3 sequence: CASSLGTSGSIETQYF. Here the CDR3 DNA reads TGTGCCAGCAGCTTAGGTACTAGCGGGAGTATAGAGACCCAGTACTTC.